Here is one TCR beta chain with its context. The data belong to a study of technical replicates of blood from a few donors. Repertoires were generated with immunoSEQ multiplex PCR, while TCRdb's copy carries only in-frame clones and drops some. This sample has about 50,000 clones, with roughly 95% found just once. The material sequenced was PBMCs. This clonotype was obtained from a human donor in good health. Some clones in this sample may be carry-over from other donors' samples.

Here the CDR3 DNA reads TGTGCCCGACGGTCTAGCGGCCAGCCGCCAGAGACCCAGTACTTC. It translates to CARRSSGQPPETQYF. The chain employs TRBV30 and TRBJ2-5; 7 bases are a match to TRBD2. From germline, CDR1 is GTSNPN and CDR2 SVGIG (reference sequence). Germline trimming cut 8 bases from V and 4 bases from J; bases unmatched to any gene: 16. CDR3 length: 15 amino acids.